Listed here are 29 T cell receptor beta chains from one sample, sequenced in a study of cytomegalovirus exposure and HLA in healthy donors. Use of 60 Vbeta and 13 Jbeta primers characterized the PCR. Assay used: immunoSEQ multiplex PCR; TCRdb lists only in-frame clones, some missing. The sample includes 150,000 to 200,000 clones, almost 80% of them seen just once. Sequences were obtained from PBMCs. The source of these receptors is a man aged 50 or older in good health and CMV-seropositive.

The count of this clone is one. The rearrangement joins TRBV19 to TRBJ1-6; 9 bases are shared with TRBD1. Germline V gene lookup returns CDR1 LNHDA and CDR2 SQIVND (reference sequence). With V trimmed by 8 bases and J by 0 bases, 8 bases remained unmatched. There are 17 residues in the CDR3. The CDR3 spells CASSRQGGSSYNSPLHF. The CDR3, as DNA: TGTGCCAGTTCTCGACAGGGGGGCAGCTCCTATAATTCACCCCTCCACTTT.

The chain carries TRBV28 and TRBJ1-1; D is unclear. Per germline, CDR1 MDHEN and CDR2 SYDVKM. The length of the CDR3 is 14 residues. Trimming stripped 2 bases from V and 5 bases from J, with 12 bases between. CDR3 DNA: TGTGCCAGCAGTTTAGCGGGGTTTGGGACTGAAGCTTTCTTT. Encoded protein: CASSLAGFGTEAFF.

This clone showed up just once. The genes are TRBV4-2 and TRBJ1-1, with D unresolved. This CDR3 is built from 13 residues. Per germline, CDR1 LGHNA and CDR2 YNFKEQ. V lost 0 bases, J lost 2 bases, and 4 bases lay in between. CDR3: CASSQDLNTEAFF. CDR3 bases: TGTGCCAGCAGCCAAGATTTAAACACTGAAGCTTTCTTT.

The V call is TRBV2, the J call TRBJ2-1; D is unresolved. This CDR3 spans 10 amino acids. V lost 4 bases, J lost 12 bases, and 7 bases lay in between. Germline CDR1 and CDR2: SNHLY and FYNNEI. CDR3 DNA: TGTGCCAGCAGTGGGTTACTGCAGTTCTTC. It encodes CASSGLLQFF.

The chain employs TRBV5-1 and TRBJ2-2; tentatively, D is TRBD2 (5 bases). The CDR3 sequence is 16 residues long. The germline CDR1 and CDR2 sequences are SGHRS and YFSETQ. The V end was cut by 4 bases, the J end by 1 base, with 14 bases between. CDR3 DNA sequence: TGCGCCAGCAGCAACGGACTGACCCAGAACACCGGGGAGCTGTTTTTT. This encodes CASSNGLTQNTGELFF. The full variable domain, its missing parts supplied by reference TRBV5-1 and TRBJ2-2, is KAGVTQTPRYLIKTRGQQVTLSCSPISGHRSVSWYQQTPGQGLQFLFEYFSETQRNKGNFPGRFSGRQFSNSRSEMNVSTLELGDSALYLCASSNGLTQNTGELFFGEGSRLTVL.

The V and J genes are TRBV4-3 and TRBJ1-3; 8 bases map to TRBD1. The trim removed 2 bases at V and 7 bases at J, leaving 7 bases unmatched. Germline assignment: CDR1 LGHNA and CDR2 YSLEER. The CDR3 runs 15 residues. This CDR3 reads CASSQTAGQDNTIYF. The DNA for the CDR3 is TGCGCCAGCAGCCAAACGGCGGGACAGGACAACACCATATATTTT.

The CDR3 reads CASSPQVAGRNYGYTF. CDR3 nucleotides: TGTGCCAGCAGCCCCCAGGTCGCGGGCCGGAACTATGGCTACACCTTC. This rearrangement joins TRBV7-9 to TRBJ1-2, with unresolved D. The CDR3 runs to 16 residues. The germline gives CDR1 SEHNR, CDR2 FQNEAQ (reference sequence). V lost 5 bases to trimming and J lost 2 bases, with 18 bases between them.

This clone appeared a few times. The gene calls are TRBV28 and TRBJ2-7, with a tentative D call TRBD1 (6 bases). V was pared by 7 bases and J by 6 bases, with 19 bases between. Germline V lookup: CDR1 MDHEN, CDR2 SYDVKM. The CDR3 length is 14 residues. This CDR3 reads CASKLDRFGSEQYF. The CDR3 DNA reads as TGTGCCAGCAAGCTAGACAGGTTTGGTAGCGAGCAGTACTTC.

A single count supports this clone. The chain links TRBV5-1 to TRBJ2-7, with 8 bases that match TRBD1. V dropped 1 base and J dropped 3; count of bases not matched to a gene: 6. Looked up from germline, CDR1 is SGHRS and CDR2 is YFSETQ. The CDR3 consists of 15 residues. CDR3 nucleotides: TGCGCCAGCAGCTTGTATGGACAGGGTCACTACGAGCAGTACTTC. Translated, it gives CASSLYGQGHYEQYF.

The chain carries TRBV7-9 and TRBJ2-2; TRBD2 aligns across 9 bases. The germline V gene has CDR1 SEHNR and CDR2 FQNEAQ (reference sequence). The V segment lost 2 bases and the J segment 4 bases; nucleotides outside the gene matches: 5. The CDR3 covers 16 residues. CDR3 sequence (DNA): TGTGCCAGCAGCTTACCCGGCGGGGGGGCCACCGGGGAGCTGTTTTTT. Translated, it gives CASSLPGGGATGELFF.

This clone was seen more than once but under ten times. The V gene is TRBV10-3, the J gene TRBJ1-1; possibly TRBD1 for D (5 bases). The V end lost 5 bases, the J end lost 1 base, and 14 bases lay between the germline ends. The CDR3 length is 15 residues. Germline V gene data show CDR1 as ENHRY and CDR2 as SYGVKD. The CDR3 region is CAISLAGNTNTEAFF. In DNA form, the CDR3 reads TGTGCCATCAGTTTAGCAGGGAATACGAACACTGAAGCTTTCTTT.

This chain links TRBV5-1 with TRBJ1-6; the D is unclear. Germline CDR1 is SGHRS and CDR2 is YFSETQ. The CDR3 runs to 17 residues. The V end was cut by 0 bases, the J end by 1 base, with 11 bases between. The CDR3 DNA follows: TGCGCCAGCAGCTTGGTGCCAGGAGGGTCCTATAATTCACCCCTCCACTTT. It is translated as CASSLVPGGSYNSPLHF.

The genes are TRBV28 and TRBJ1-2; the D gene is possibly TRBD1 (5 bases). The V gene lost 8 bases and the J gene lost 4 bases, with 17 bases spanning the gap. Germline loops: CDR1 MDHEN, CDR2 SYDVKM. The CDR3 length is 14 residues. The chain's CDR3 is CASVSRVWTYGYTF. DNA of the CDR3: TGTGCCAGCGTCTCCAGGGTTTGGACCTATGGCTACACCTTC.

The rearrangement joins TRBV27 to TRBJ1-2, with D hard to call. V was pared by 3 bases and J by 6 bases, with 17 bases between. The CDR3 sequence is 15 residues long. The germline CDR1 and CDR2 sequences are MNHEY and SMNVEV (reference sequence). The CDR3 nucleotides are TGTGCCAGCAGTTTTACGAGGAGCAGCGTCGATGGCTACACCTTC. This translates into CASSFTRSSVDGYTF.

The chain links TRBV5-6 to TRBJ2-7; 8 bases fit TRBD1. Germline V CDR1 and CDR2: SGHDT, YYEEEE. The CDR3 has 15 amino acids. After removal of 4 bases from V and 5 bases from J, the junction contained 11 bases not matched to a gene. CDR3 loop: CASSTYRGRRHEQYV. In DNA form, the CDR3 reads TGTGCCAGCAGCACATACAGGGGGAGGAGACACGAGCAGTACGTC.

This sequence joins TRBV4-3 and TRBJ2-5, with TRBD2 as a possible D gene (5 bases). V was cut by 4 bases and J by 11 bases, with 23 bases left in between. This CDR3 comprises 15 residues. Germline V gene lookup returns CDR1 LGHNA and CDR2 YSLEER. The CDR3 nucleotides are TGCGCCAGCAGCCCGGGTACAGAGAGTTCTACGGGGCAGTACTTC. Its translation: CASSPGTESSTGQYF.

The rearrangement links TRBV15 to TRBJ2-7; D is undetermined. CDR1 LNHNV and CDR2 YYDKDF come from the germline V gene (reference sequence). Trimming took off 5 bases at V and 5 bases at J, with 10 bases between the two ends. The CDR3 sequence is 12 residues long. CDR3 sequence: CATSHHEDEQYF. Written as DNA, the CDR3 is TGTGCCACCAGCCACCATGAGGACGAGCAGTACTTC.

The chain links TRBV5-6 to TRBJ1-2; 9 positions match TRBD1. V shed 0 bases and J 7 bases; nucleotides not matched to a gene: 10. The germline CDR1 and CDR2 sequences are SGHDT and YYEEEE. The CDR3 has 16 residues. CDR3 sequence reads: CASSLGNRGRTGGYTF. CDR3 sequence (DNA): TGTGCCAGCAGCTTGGGCAACAGGGGGCGGACAGGTGGCTACACCTTC.

The rearrangement uses TRBV6-5 and TRBJ2-5; 8 bases match TRBD1. CDR3 length: 15 amino acids. Germline CDR1 reads MNHEY; CDR2 reads SVGAGI. J was trimmed by 5 bases and V by 5 bases; bases with no gene match: 10. In nucleotides, the CDR3 is TGTGCCAGCAGTCGAAACAGGGGGGTGAGCGAGACCCAGTACTTC. It codes for CASSRNRGVSETQYF.

About this clone: At the DNA level, this CDR3 is encoded by other sequences in the same sample as well. This chain links TRBV9 with TRBJ1-1, with D tentatively TRBD1 (5 bases). Trimming removed 2 bases at V and 0 bases at J, with 11 bases between. This CDR3 region has 15 residues. CDR1 and CDR2 from the germline V gene are SGDLS and YYNGEE. CDR3: CASSVGGGLNTEAFF. CDR3 sequence (DNA): TGTGCCAGCAGCGTGGGGGGGGGACTGAACACTGAAGCTTTCTTT.

This chain joins TRBV4-2 and TRBJ2-1; D not resolved. This CDR3 has 13 residues. Trimming left V 2 bases short and J 3 bases short, with 5 bases between. Germline V gene sequence: CDR1 LGHNA, CDR2 YNFKEQ. CDR3 sequence reads: CASSQSVYNEQFF. The DNA for the CDR3 is TGTGCCAGCAGCCAATCCGTCTACAATGAGCAGTTCTTC.

The gene calls are TRBV4-1 and TRBJ1-3, with 8 bases fitting TRBD1. The ends lost 1 base at V and 0 bases at J; junction bases unmatched: 2. This CDR3 is built from 16 residues. Germline CDR1 and CDR2: MGHRA and YSYEKL. Here the CDR3 reads CASSQGDRTSGNTIYF. CDR3 DNA sequence: TGCGCCAGCAGCCAAGGGGACAGGACCTCTGGAAACACCATATATTTT.

This clone was observed a single time. This sequence joins TRBV27 and TRBJ2-5, with D unresolved. V shed 4 bases and J shed 4 bases, with 4 bases lying between them. CDR3 size: 11 residues. Germline-derived CDR1 and CDR2 are MNHEY and SMNVEV (reference sequence). CDR3 nucleotide sequence: TGTGCCAGCAGTTCTTTAGAGACCCAGTACTTC. This sequence encodes CASSSLETQYF.

The V call is TRBV9, the J call TRBJ1-1, with D maybe TRBD1 (5 bases). V was shortened by 5 bases and J by 5 bases, with 16 bases between the two germline ends. CDR1 and CDR2 (germline): SGDLS, YYNGEE. The length of the CDR3 is 14 residues. The CDR3 coding sequence is TGTGCCAGCAGTGCCTCAGGGTTACGGACTGAAGCTTTCTTT. Residues: CASSASGLRTEAFF.

This clone was detected only a few times. V gene TRBV5-1 combines with J gene TRBJ2-5, with 13 bases matching TRBD2. Germline loops: CDR1 SGHRS, CDR2 YFSETQ. This CDR3 is 16 amino acids long. V lost 0 bases, J lost 2 bases, and 1 base stayed unmatched. The CDR3 nucleotides read TGCGCCAGCAGCTTGGGACTAGCGGGGGGACAAGAGACCCAGTACTTC. Its translation is CASSLGLAGGQETQYF.

The V call is TRBV5-1, the J call TRBJ1-3, with D perhaps TRBD1 (5 bases). The CDR3 has 15 residues. Trimming cost V 4 bases and J 0 bases, with 11 bases left between them. The germline V gene encodes CDR1 SGHRS and CDR2 YFSETQ. CDR3 amino acids: CASSRDRDSGNTIYF. CDR3 DNA: TGCGCCAGCAGCCGCGACAGAGACTCTGGAAACACCATATATTTT.

As regards this clone: An end of the junction differs from the germline gene, which may be a read error. The V call is TRBV5-3, the J call TRBJ1-2, with 8 bases lining up with TRBD1. TRBV5-3 is given ORF status, its function remaining uncertain. The CDR3 consists of 14 residues. CDR3 protein: CASSFPRTGNGYTF. CDR3 nucleotide sequence: TGTGCCAGCAGCTTTCCCCGGACAGGGAATGGCTACACCTTC.

This clone came up a few times. The rearrangement uses TRBV9 and TRBJ2-5, with a tentative D call TRBD2 (6 bases). The germline V gene has CDR1 SGDLS and CDR2 YYNGEE. The V gene lost 2 bases and the J gene lost 2 bases, with 10 bases spanning the gap. The CDR3 is 14 amino acids. CDR3 residues: CASSVWDLQETQYF. CDR3 sequence (DNA): TGTGCCAGCAGCGTCTGGGACTTACAAGAGACCCAGTACTTC.

This clone came up once. The V gene is TRBV19, the J gene TRBJ1-4; maybe TRBD1 (6 bases). In germline, CDR1 is LNHDA, CDR2 SQIVND (reference sequence). V was pared by 6 bases and J by 7 bases, with 18 bases between. The length of the CDR3 is 15 residues. The CDR3 region is CASRTGQYGSEKLFF. The CDR3 region has the DNA TGTGCCAGTAGAACCGGACAGTATGGGAGTGAAAAACTGTTTTTT.